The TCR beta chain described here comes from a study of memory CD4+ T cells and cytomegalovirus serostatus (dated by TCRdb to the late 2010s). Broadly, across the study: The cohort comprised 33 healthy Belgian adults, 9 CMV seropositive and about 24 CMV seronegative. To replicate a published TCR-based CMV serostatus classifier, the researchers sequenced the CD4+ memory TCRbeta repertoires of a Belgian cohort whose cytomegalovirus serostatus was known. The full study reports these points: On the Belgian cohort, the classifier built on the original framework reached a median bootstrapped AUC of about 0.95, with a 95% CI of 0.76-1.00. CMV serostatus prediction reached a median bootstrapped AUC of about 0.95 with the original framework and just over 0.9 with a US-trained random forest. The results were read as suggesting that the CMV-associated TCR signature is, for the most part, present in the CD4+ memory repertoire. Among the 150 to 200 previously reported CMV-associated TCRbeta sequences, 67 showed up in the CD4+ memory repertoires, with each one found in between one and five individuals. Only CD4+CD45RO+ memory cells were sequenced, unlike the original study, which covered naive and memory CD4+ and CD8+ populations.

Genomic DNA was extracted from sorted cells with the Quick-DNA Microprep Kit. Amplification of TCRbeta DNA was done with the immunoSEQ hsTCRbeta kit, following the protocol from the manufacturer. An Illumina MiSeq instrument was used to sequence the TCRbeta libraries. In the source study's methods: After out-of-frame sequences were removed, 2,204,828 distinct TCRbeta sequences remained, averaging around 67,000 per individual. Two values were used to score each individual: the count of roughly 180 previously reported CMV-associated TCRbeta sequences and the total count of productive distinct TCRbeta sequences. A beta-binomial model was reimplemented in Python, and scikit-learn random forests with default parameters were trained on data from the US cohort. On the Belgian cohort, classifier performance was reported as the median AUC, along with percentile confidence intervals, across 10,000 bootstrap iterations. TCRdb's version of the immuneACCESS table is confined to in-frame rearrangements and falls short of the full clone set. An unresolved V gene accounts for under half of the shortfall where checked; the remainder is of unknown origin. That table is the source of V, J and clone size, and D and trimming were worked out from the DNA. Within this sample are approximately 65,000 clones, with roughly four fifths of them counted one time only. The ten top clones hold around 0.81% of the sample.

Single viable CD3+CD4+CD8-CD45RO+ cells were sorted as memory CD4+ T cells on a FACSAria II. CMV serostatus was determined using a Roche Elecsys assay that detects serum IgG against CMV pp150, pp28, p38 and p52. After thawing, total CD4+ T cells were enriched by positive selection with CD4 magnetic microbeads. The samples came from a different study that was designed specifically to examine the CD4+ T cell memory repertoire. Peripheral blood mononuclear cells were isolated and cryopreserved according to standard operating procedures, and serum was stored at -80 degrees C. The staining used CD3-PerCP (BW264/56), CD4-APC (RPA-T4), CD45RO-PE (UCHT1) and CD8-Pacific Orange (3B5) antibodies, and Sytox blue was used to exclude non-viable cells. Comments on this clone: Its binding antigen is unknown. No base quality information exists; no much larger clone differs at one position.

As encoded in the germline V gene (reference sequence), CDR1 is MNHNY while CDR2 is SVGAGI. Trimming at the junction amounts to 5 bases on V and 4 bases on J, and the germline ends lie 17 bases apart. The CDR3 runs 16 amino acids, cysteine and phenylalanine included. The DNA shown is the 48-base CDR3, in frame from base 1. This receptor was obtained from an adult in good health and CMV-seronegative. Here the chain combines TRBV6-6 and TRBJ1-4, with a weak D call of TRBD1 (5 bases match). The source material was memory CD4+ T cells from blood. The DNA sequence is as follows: TGTGCCAGCAGTCCCCGGGGGGGTAGGCGTAATGAAAAACTGTTTTTT. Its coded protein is CASSPRGGRRNEKLFF.